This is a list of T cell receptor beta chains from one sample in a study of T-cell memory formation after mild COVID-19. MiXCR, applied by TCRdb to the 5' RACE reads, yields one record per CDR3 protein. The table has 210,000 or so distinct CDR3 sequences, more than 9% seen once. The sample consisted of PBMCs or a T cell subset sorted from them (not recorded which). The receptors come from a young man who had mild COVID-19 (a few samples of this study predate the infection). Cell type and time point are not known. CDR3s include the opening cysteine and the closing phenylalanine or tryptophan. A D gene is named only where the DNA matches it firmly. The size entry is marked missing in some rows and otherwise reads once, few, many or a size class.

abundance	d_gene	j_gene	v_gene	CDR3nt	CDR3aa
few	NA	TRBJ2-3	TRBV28	TGTGCCGTGTCTCAGGGGTTGTTGAGAGATACGCAGTATTTT	CAVSQGLLRDTQYF
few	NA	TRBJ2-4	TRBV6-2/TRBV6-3	TGTGCCAGCAGTTACGGGGACATTCAGTACTTC	CASSYGDIQYF
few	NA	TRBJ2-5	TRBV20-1	TGCAGTGTCGGGACCGCCCAACAAGAGACCCAGTACTTC	CSVGTAQQETQYF
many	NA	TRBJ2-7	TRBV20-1	TGCAGTGCTAGAGATCCTGCGTCTGGGTCCTACGAGCAGTACTTC	CSARDPASGSYEQYF
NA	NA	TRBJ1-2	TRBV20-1	TGCAGTGCTAGGGGTGACTATGGCTACACCTTC	CSARGDYGYTF
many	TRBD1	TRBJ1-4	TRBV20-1	TGCAGTGCTAGGCGACAGGGGAATGAAAAACTGTTTTTT	CSARRQGNEKLFF
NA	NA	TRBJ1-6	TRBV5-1	TGCGCCAGCAGCGAGGCAGGACCTAATTCACCCCTCCACTTT	CASSEAGPNSPLHF
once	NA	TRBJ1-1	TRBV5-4	TGTGCCAGCAGCTTGGTTGGGGCGTCGAACACTGAAGCTTTCTTT	CASSLVGASNTEAFF
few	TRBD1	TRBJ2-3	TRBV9	TGTGCCAGCAGCGAAACAGGGGGCGACCCGACAGATACGCAGTATTTT	CASSETGGDPTDTQYF
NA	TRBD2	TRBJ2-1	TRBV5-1	TGCGCCAGCAGCCTACGGGGGGGGACTAATGAGCAGTTCTTC	CASSLRGGTNEQFF
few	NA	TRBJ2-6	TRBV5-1	TGCGCCAGCAGCGCCGACTCTGGGGCCAACGTCCTGACTTTC	CASSADSGANVLTF
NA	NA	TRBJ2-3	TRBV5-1	TGCGCCAGCAGCTCGTCCGGATCAGATACGCAGTATTTT	CASSSSGSDTQYF
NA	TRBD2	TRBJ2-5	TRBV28	TGTGCCAGCAGTTTTACTAGCGGGGGGGCCATGGAGACCCAGTACTTC	CASSFTSGGAMETQYF
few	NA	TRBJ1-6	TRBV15	TGTGCCACCAGCAGAGGGGGACCCAGGGGTACGGTGTCTGCACCCCTCCACTTT	CATSRGGPRGTVSAPLHF
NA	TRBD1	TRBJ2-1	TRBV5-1	TGCGCCAGCAGCTTCCGGGACAGGGCCTACAATGAGCAGTTCTTC	CASSFRDRAYNEQFF
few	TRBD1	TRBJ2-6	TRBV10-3	TGTGCCGCCGGACAGGGGTTCTCGACTGGGGCCAACGTCCTGACTTTC	CAAGQGFSTGANVLTF
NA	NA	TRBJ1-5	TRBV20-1	TGCAGTGCTAGTAACCCCACAGGGAGTAGTATTAGGAATCAGCCCCAGCATTTT	CSASNPTGSSIRNQPQHF
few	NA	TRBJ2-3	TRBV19	TGTGCCAGTAGTATAAGTGACGGCGGATGGGATACGCAGTATTTT	CASSISDGGWDTQYF
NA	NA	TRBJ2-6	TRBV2	TGTGCCAGCAGTGAGGGTCACCGGGCTGGGGCCAACGTCCTGACTTTC	CASSEGHRAGANVLTF
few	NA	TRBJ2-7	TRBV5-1	TGCGCCAGCAGCTTTGGGGGGCAATACGAGCAGTACTTC	CASSFGGQYEQYF
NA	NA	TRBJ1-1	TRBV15	TGTGCCACCAGGGTGACAGTGAACACTGAAGCTTTCTTT	CATRVTVNTEAFF
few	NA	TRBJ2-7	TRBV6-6	TGTGCCAGCAGTCATCCCATGACGGGGGCCTACGAGCAGTACTTC	CASSHPMTGAYEQYF
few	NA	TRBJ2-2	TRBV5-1	TGCGCCAGCAGCTCCATATTGAAGGGCGGGGAGCTGTTTTTT	CASSSILKGGELFF
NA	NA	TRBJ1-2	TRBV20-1	TGCAGTGCCATTAAAGACGGTGGCTACACCTTC	CSAIKDGGYTF
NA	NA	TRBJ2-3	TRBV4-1	TGCGCCAGCAGCCAAGGTGTTAGCGGAGATACGCAGTATTTT	CASSQGVSGDTQYF
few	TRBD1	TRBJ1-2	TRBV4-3	TGCGCCAGCAGCCCGGGACAGCCCCTAGTAGGGGGCTACACCTTC	CASSPGQPLVGGYTF
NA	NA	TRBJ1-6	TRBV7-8	TGTGCCAGCAGCTTAGCAGGGAACGAAGAATCACCCCTCCACTTT	CASSLAGNEESPLHF
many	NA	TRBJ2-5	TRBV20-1	TGCAGTGCTAGAGATAGCGGAGAGACCCAGTACTTC	CSARDSGETQYF
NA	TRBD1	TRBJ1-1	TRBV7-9	TGTGCCAGCAGCTTTCCTAGTCTATGGGACAGGATCACCCGCTTGAACACTGAAGCTTTCTTT	CASSFPSLWDRITRLNTEAFF
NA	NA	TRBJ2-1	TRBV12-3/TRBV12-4	TGTGCCAGCAGTTTATGGGACAATGAGCAGTTCTTC	CASSLWDNEQFF
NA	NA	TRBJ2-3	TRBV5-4	TGTGCCAGCAGCTCCGGACAGACGCAGTATTTT	CASSSGQTQYF
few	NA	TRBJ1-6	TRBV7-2	TGTGCCAGCAGCTTTGGAATCCCTTCACCCCTCCACTTT	CASSFGIPSPLHF
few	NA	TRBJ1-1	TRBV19	TGTGCCAGTAAACAGGACACTGAAGCTTTCTTT	CASKQDTEAFF
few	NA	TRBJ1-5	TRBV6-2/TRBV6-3	TGTGCCAGCTGCTCTAATCAGCCCCAGCATTTT	CASCSNQPQHF
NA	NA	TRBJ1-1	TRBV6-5	TGTGCCAGCAGTTACTCCGTCCATGATGGAGCTTTCTTT	CASSYSVHDGAFF
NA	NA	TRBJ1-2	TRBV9	TGTGCCAGCAGATCGGGCAGTACTAACTATGGCTACACCTTC	CASRSGSTNYGYTF
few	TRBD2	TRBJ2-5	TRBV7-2	TGTGCCAGCAGCTTAGCTGGAGCGGGGCTAGGAAGAAAGACCCAGTACTTC	CASSLAGAGLGRKTQYF
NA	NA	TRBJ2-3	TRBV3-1	TGTGCCAGCAGCGCGGTGGGGAAAGCGGCAGCAGATACGCAGTATTTT	CASSAVGKAAADTQYF
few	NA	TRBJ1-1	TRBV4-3	TGCGCCAGCAGCCAAGATACAGAAAGAAGGAGAACTGAAGCTTTCTTT	CASSQDTERRRTEAFF
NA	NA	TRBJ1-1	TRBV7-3	TGTGCCAGCACCTGCGCCCGGCGGGACACTGAAGCTTTCTTT	CASTCARRDTEAFF
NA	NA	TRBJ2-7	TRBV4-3	TGCGCCAGCAGCCGACAGGCAAACTACGAGCAGTACTTC	CASSRQANYEQYF
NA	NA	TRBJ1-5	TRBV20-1	TGCAGTGCTAGTGTGGATACGGATCAGCCCCAGCATTTT	CSASVDTDQPQHF
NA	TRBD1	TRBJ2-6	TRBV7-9	TGTGCCAGCAGCCGGATGACAGGGGCCTTCTCTGGGGCCAACGTCCTGACTTTC	CASSRMTGAFSGANVLTF
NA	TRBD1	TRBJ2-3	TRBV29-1	TGCAGCGTCCGGACAGGAACAGATACGCAGTATTTT	CSVRTGTDTQYF
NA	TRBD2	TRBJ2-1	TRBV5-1	TGCGCCAGCAGCCTCCGATGGACTAGCAAAGGGGCTGGTGAGCAGTTCTTC	CASSLRWTSKGAGEQFF
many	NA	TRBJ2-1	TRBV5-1	TGCGCCAGCAGCTCCACGGCAGGCAGCGGCTCCTACAATGAGCAGTTCTTC	CASSSTAGSGSYNEQFF
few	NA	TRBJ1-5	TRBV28	TGTGCCAGCAGTCCCAGGGGTGGCGGCAATCAGCCCCAGCATTTT	CASSPRGGGNQPQHF
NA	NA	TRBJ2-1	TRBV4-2	TGTGCCAGCAGGGGGGGGCGCTATGAGCAGTTCTTC	CASRGGRYEQFF
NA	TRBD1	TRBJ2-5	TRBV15	TGTGCCACCAGCAGAGTGGGACAGGGAATCCAAGAGACCCAGTACTTC	CATSRVGQGIQETQYF
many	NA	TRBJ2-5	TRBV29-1	TGCAGCGTTGACCCCGGGGCGAGGGAGACCCAGTACTTC	CSVDPGARETQYF
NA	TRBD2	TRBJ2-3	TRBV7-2	TGTGCCAGCAGCTTTCGCCTAGCGGGGGCCGATACGCAGTATTTT	CASSFRLAGADTQYF
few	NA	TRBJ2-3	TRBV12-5	TGTGCTAGTGGTCCTGTCATCTTCACAGATACGCAGTATTTT	CASGPVIFTDTQYF
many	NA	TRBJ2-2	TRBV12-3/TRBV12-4	TGTGCCAGCAGTTCAACGGCTCTATACACCGGGGAGCTGTTTTTT	CASSSTALYTGELFF
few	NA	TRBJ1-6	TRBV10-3	TGTGCCATCGGGGCCGCGCTGGATTCACCCCTCCACTTT	CAIGAALDSPLHF
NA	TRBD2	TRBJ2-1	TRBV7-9	TGTGCCAGCCGGCGGGGGGGGACCTACAATGAGCAGTTCTTC	CASRRGGTYNEQFF
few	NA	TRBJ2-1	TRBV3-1	TGTGCCAGCAGCCAAGAAGCCTGGGGCTACAATGAGCAGTTCTTC	CASSQEAWGYNEQFF
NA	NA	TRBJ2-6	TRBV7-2	TGTGCCAGCAGCTTAGCGGTATCTGGGGCCAACGTCCTGACTTTC	CASSLAVSGANVLTF
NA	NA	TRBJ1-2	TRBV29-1	TGCAGCGTTGAAAAATCGGTTCTCTATGGCTACACCTTC	CSVEKSVLYGYTF
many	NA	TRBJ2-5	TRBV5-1	TGCGCCAGCAGCTTGGGGGGCCAAGAGACCCAGTACTTC	CASSLGGQETQYF
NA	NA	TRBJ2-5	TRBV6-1	TGTGCCAGCGCCGGACATTTTGGAGAGACCCAGTACTTC	CASAGHFGETQYF